This TCR beta chain came from a study of T cell repertoires in ileal Crohn's disease. The table came from immunoSEQ multiplex PCR; TCRdb's copy has only in-frame clones and leaves some out. The sample records roughly 4,000 clones, roughly 90% being singletons. Study outcomes and limitations: Mucosal expansions were suggested to be mainly CD8 T cells. Endoscopic recurrence occurred in every patient whose clonality exceeded 26.8%.

As regards this clone: No antigen is known for it.

Germline lookup yields CDR1 SGHVS and CDR2 FNYEAQ. Trimming at V came to 5 bases and at J to 7 bases, leaving 11 bases not matched to a gene. The CDR3 has 15 residues. The rearrangement joins TRBV7-6 to TRBJ1-3; 7 positions agree with TRBD1. The specimen sequenced was ileal tissue. The sequence came from an adult with Crohn's disease. The CDR3 reads CASSPRQGPENTIYF. DNA for the CDR3: TGTGCCAGCAGCCCCCGACAGGGACCAGAGAACACCATATATTTT.